The 5 T cell receptor beta chains reported below all come from one sample, sequenced in a study of T-cell memory formation after mild COVID-19. TCRdb independently ran MiXCR on the 5' RACE reads; one entry per CDR3 protein. The sample has over 55,000 distinct CDR3 sequences, 9.5% seen once. The sequencing sample was made of PBMCs or a T cell subset sorted from them (not recorded which). These receptors were obtained from a man between 18 and 29 years old who had mild COVID-19 (a few samples of this study predate the infection). Cell type and time point are not known.

V gene TRBV4-2 combines with J gene TRBJ2-5; 7 nucleotides agree with TRBD2. This CDR3 spans 16 amino acids. Per the germline V gene, CDR1 is LGHNA and CDR2 is YNFKEQ. V gave up 0 bases and J gave up 2 bases; unmatched junction bases: 6. Written as DNA, the CDR3 is TGTGCCAGCAGCCAAGATCTCCGGGGGGTGCAAGAGACCCAGTACTTC. It translates to CASSQDLRGVQETQYF.

This clonotype came up a few times. The chain recombines TRBV18 with TRBJ2-1; D not resolved. The V and J ends lost 4 bases and 0 bases respectively, with 13 bases between them. The CDR3 totals 16 residues. Germline assignment: CDR1 KGHSH and CDR2 LQKENI. CDR3 amino acids: CASSRPTLSSYNEQFF. CDR3 DNA sequence: TGTGCCAGCTCACGCCCGACCTTGAGCTCCTACAATGAGCAGTTCTTC.

The J gene is TRBJ2-2, the V gene TRBV11-3; D gene unclear. The germline V gene encodes CDR1 SGHNT and CDR2 YENEEA. This CDR3 region has 14 residues. Trimming shortened V by 0 bases and J by 6 bases, and 8 bases separated the two germline ends. This CDR3 reads CASSLDPGSGELFF. Here the CDR3 DNA reads TGTGCCAGCAGCTTAGATCCTGGGTCCGGGGAGCTGTTTTTT.

This rearrangement joins TRBV20-1 to TRBJ1-3; the match to TRBD1 covers 8 bases. This CDR3 has 13 residues. The V gene's germline CDR1 is DFQATT and CDR2 SNEGSKA (reference sequence). Losses at the gene ends were 4 bases for V and 4 bases for J; bases not matched to a gene: 3. Here the CDR3 DNA reads TGCAGTGCTACAGGGGGCAACGGAAACACCATATATTTT. Its translation is CSATGGNGNTIYF.

This clonotype appeared a few times. V gene TRBV4-1 combines with J gene TRBJ1-2; D might be TRBD1 (5 bases). This CDR3 spans 13 amino acids. V lost 2 bases and J lost 3, with 7 bases in between. Germline CDR1 is MGHRA and CDR2 is YSYEKL. The CDR3 region is CASSQKGDYGYTF. The CDR3 DNA is TGCGCCAGCAGCCAAAAAGGGGACTATGGCTACACCTTC.